These T cell receptor beta chains were read from a single sample in a study of patients and donors after allogeneic stem cell transplantation. Via MiXCR, TCRdb re-called the RT-PCR reads, giving one row per CDR3 protein. Of about a million distinct CDR3 sequences in the sample, more than 15% were seen once. The sample comprised blood, either unsorted or a sorted T cell fraction (not recorded which). The source is a human donor who was either an allogeneic HSCT recipient or a stem cell or donor lymphocyte infusion donor (not recorded which). It is not recorded whose cells these are; they may come from a transplant donor. Each CDR3 is given without its conserved first and last residue. Fields, in order: V gene, J gene, CDR3 length, D gene, clone size, CDR3 protein. A D gene is named only where the DNA matches it firmly. Clone size is stated in some rows and not others, as once, few, many or a class when expanded.

V: TRBV11-2
J: TRBJ2-2
length: 13
D: TRBD2
size: .
CDR3: ASSFVGGTTGELF

V: TRBV24-1
J: TRBJ1-1
length: 12
D: .
size: many
CDR3: ATSEVSRNTEAF

V: TRBV7-2
J: TRBJ1-4
length: 14
D: .
size: .
CDR3: ASSLVFRGLNEKLF

V: TRBV12-3/TRBV12-4
J: TRBJ1-5
length: 10
D: .
size: .
CDR3: ASGSGSKPQH

V: TRBV9
J: TRBJ2-5
length: 11
D: TRBD1
size: few
CDR3: ASSVRGRETQY

V: TRBV7-6
J: TRBJ2-5
length: 13
D: .
size: few
CDR3: ASSLQDRYQETQY

V: TRBV20-1
J: TRBJ2-1
length: 12
D: .
size: .
CDR3: SAMGRGLNNEQF

V: TRBV28
J: TRBJ1-2
length: 12
D: TRBD1
size: .
CDR3: ASSRTGEGYGYT

V: TRBV24-1
J: TRBJ2-5
length: 14
D: .
size: few
CDR3: ATSDDYGTPKETQY

V: TRBV19
J: TRBJ1-2
length: 12
D: TRBD1
size: few
CDR3: ASRGRGQNYGYT

V: TRBV30
J: TRBJ2-2
length: 11
D: .
size: .
CDR3: AWSRMTAGELF

V: TRBV2
J: TRBJ2-7
length: 11
D: TRBD1
size: few
CDR3: ASSGDRAYEQY

V: TRBV14
J: TRBJ2-5
length: 14
D: .
size: .
CDR3: ASSPVLLRDKETQY

V: TRBV21-1
J: TRBJ1-5
length: 16
D: .
size: few
CDR3: ASSKGHRGRHPNQPQH

V: TRBV29-1
J: TRBJ2-7
length: 14
D: .
size: .
CDR3: SVDKAGEGPSYEQY

V: TRBV2
J: TRBJ2-4
length: 10
D: .
size: .
CDR3: ASSLETYIQY

V: TRBV7-3
J: TRBJ1-4
length: 12
D: .
size: few
CDR3: ASSLKASRGELF

V: TRBV15
J: TRBJ1-1
length: 13
D: TRBD1
size: few
CDR3: ATSRGQGQNTEAF

V: TRBV5-1
J: TRBJ2-1
length: 11
D: .
size: .
CDR3: ASSLRSGFEQF

V: TRBV29-1
J: TRBJ2-1
length: 14
D: TRBD1
size: many
CDR3: SVGTGNLLRTDEQF

V: TRBV19
J: TRBJ2-1
length: 12
D: .
size: .
CDR3: ASSIRVGLNEQF

V: TRBV4-1
J: TRBJ2-2
length: 12
D: .
size: many
CDR3: ASSLVTNTGELF

V: TRBV7-9
J: TRBJ2-1
length: 13
D: TRBD2
size: few
CDR3: ASSFGTSGGNEQF

V: TRBV12-3/TRBV12-4
J: TRBJ2-2
length: 13
D: .
size: few
CDR3: ASSLDSQVTGELF

V: TRBV20-1
J: TRBJ2-2
length: 13
D: TRBD2
size: few
CDR3: SAKASGMNTGELF

V: TRBV27
J: TRBJ2-1
length: 12
D: .
size: few
CDR3: ASSRRTDGREQF

V: TRBV4-3
J: TRBJ2-1
length: 14
D: TRBD2
size: .
CDR3: ASSQVGGLAWNEQF

V: TRBV7-6
J: TRBJ1-2
length: 14
D: .
size: few
CDR3: ASSPISGAANYGYT

V: TRBV7-9
J: TRBJ2-5
length: 15
D: TRBD2
size: few
CDR3: ASRPNTSGYVKETQY

V: TRBV13
J: TRBJ2-3
length: 12
D: TRBD2
size: few
CDR3: ASSPTSVSDTQY

V: TRBV7-6
J: TRBJ1-5
length: 13
D: TRBD1
size: .
CDR3: ASSPRTGLDQPQH

V: TRBV12-3/TRBV12-4
J: TRBJ1-4
length: 13
D: .
size: few
CDR3: ASSRTGRANEKLF

V: TRBV12-3/TRBV12-4
J: TRBJ2-2
length: 13
D: TRBD1
size: .
CDR3: ASRNEDRATGELF

V: TRBV5-1
J: TRBJ1-1
length: 13
D: .
size: .
CDR3: ASSWDIGGDTEAF

V: TRBV2
J: TRBJ2-7
length: 9
D: .
size: .
CDR3: ASSVNNEQY

V: TRBV14
J: TRBJ2-3
length: 14
D: .
size: .
CDR3: ASSQFRGDNTDTQY

V: TRBV7-9
J: TRBJ1-1
length: 13
D: .
size: few
CDR3: ASSRLRTVNTEAF

V: TRBV6-6
J: TRBJ1-1
length: 10
D: .
size: .
CDR3: ASSPVAAEAF

V: TRBV4-2
J: TRBJ2-2
length: 13
D: .
size: .
CDR3: ASSQQRTNTGELF

V: TRBV12-3/TRBV12-4
J: TRBJ2-7
length: 13
D: TRBD1
size: few
CDR3: ASSRNRGLEGEQY